Included here is one T cell receptor (beta chain) sequence, with context. It lacks a known antigen. Within one base of it there is no much larger clone, and no base qualities were kept. The sample originates from a study of cytotoxic CD8 clonotypes in ibrutinib-treated CLL listed by TCRdb under 2021. Context from the whole study: In this cohort, around 15 patients were treatment-naive and roughly ten were relapsed/refractory, while around 17 had unmutated IGHV. Partial responses were observed in about 25 patients and complete responses in 2; after a median follow-up of roughly 62 months, remission was maintained in about 15 patients and progression was observed in some twelve. The response samples were drawn at a median of roughly twelve months into treatment, with a range of roughly 6 to 40 months. On average, each sample yielded 255,043 productive templates and roughly 95,000 productive rearrangements. Of the roughly 86 people in the trial, about two dozen had longitudinal samples available. Cryopreserved peripheral blood mononuclear cells were obtained before treatment, at response, and at either sustained remission or disease progression. All remission and progressive disease samples were collected while patients were still receiving ibrutinib. The full study reports these points: Sustained-remission and progressing patients did not have matched sampling times, and lymph node repertoires were not examined. Public clonotypes were rare and either shrank or stayed stable during treatment, and the rise in clonality at ibrutinib response reflected expansion of private clonotypes. At ibrutinib response clonality went up, during sustained remission it held steady, and at progression it dropped back toward baseline. Baseline clonality was found to be higher than that of age-matched healthy donors and was strongly correlated with circulating CD8+ T-cell counts.

Each clonotype received, on average, around 10x coverage in deep resolution sequencing performed on a MiSeq, where the target depth lay between 1 in 1 million and 1 in 200,000 T cells. The immunoSEQ hsTCRB Kit was used to generate the TCR beta libraries. As for the authors' bioinformatics: ImmunoSEQ Data Assistant and ImmunoSEQ Analyzer were used for data analysis, and V, D and J genes were assigned according to IMGT definitions. Clonality, which ranges from 0 to 1, was calculated as one minus the normalized Shannon entropy of productive rearrangement frequencies. Public clonotype analysis was restricted to overrepresented clonotypes comprising at least 0.05% of each patient's repertoire. Some twelve repertoires from age-matched healthy donors, obtained from immuneACCESS, served as clonality controls. Sourced from immuneACCESS, this table was stored by TCRdb with only in-frame sequences that have V and J called. A share of the clones is absent; for the studies checked, an unresolved V gene accounts for under half, and the remainder has no known explanation. V, J and clone size are those of that table, while D and trimming were read from the DNA. This sample gives around 200,000 clones in total; roughly 65% of them show up just once. The ten largest clonotypes hold about 6% of the sample.

The intended sense of this specimen's time point label: eleven to twelve months on ibrutinib. For TCR beta library preparation, 1.5 to 2 micrograms of genomic DNA was extracted from cryopreserved PBMCs. Longitudinal blood samples from CLL patients on ibrutinib monotherapy were analyzed using high-throughput TCR beta sequencing. The patients took part in an open-label, single-center phase 2 trial of ibrutinib monotherapy. The CDR3 runs 16 residues from the cysteine to the phenylalanine. Solely the CDR3 DNA is kept, with 48 bases framed from the first base. CDR1 and CDR2, looked up from the germline V gene, are KGHSH and LQKENI. V and J lose 3 bases and 0 bases, and a span of 11 bases separates them.

This clonotype originated in a human donor with chronic lymphocytic leukemia. The chain is assembled from TRBV18 and TRBJ1-4; no D gene call is confident. The sample consisted of PBMCs, taken after 12 months of ibrutinib treatment. The CDR3 in this case is CASSPTVDTTNEKLFF. The DNA sequence is given as TGTGCCAGCTCACCCACAGTTGATACAACTAATGAAAAACTGTTTTTT.